This TCR beta chain was sequenced in a study of T cells in Graves' hyperthyroidism and ophthalmopathy (dated by TCRdb to about 2019). With regard to the full study: Peripheral blood samples were taken at the time of initial diagnosis, prior to any treatment. The paper describes TCR Vbeta CDR3 sequencing of fewer than 150 peripheral blood samples, made up of some 42 ophthalmopathy patients, 70 to 75 hyperthyroidism patients and 17 progressor patients. Prospective prediction of ophthalmopathy was tested in an independent validation cohort consisting of roughly 20 hyperthyroidism patients and some 16 patients who later progressed to ophthalmopathy. In several Graves' hyperthyroidism patients, the study also compared T-cell repertoires from thyroid tissue with T-cell repertoires from blood. For training and testing, the 100 or so patients in the discovery cohort were randomly divided in a 7:3 ratio. To identify distinguishing TCR V-J signatures, a discovery cohort of some 99 patients was used, comprising 43 with Graves' ophthalmopathy and around 60 with stable Graves' hyperthyroidism. After sampling, hyperthyroidism patients received methimazole starting at 30 mg daily, and ophthalmopathy patients received high-dose intravenous methylprednisolone.

TCR beta CDR3 regions were amplified from RNA transcripts. The first round of RT-PCR for the TCR CDR3 was performed with the HTBI primer set and the Qiagen OneStep RT-PCR kit. Libraries were constructed in a second round of multiplex PCR, after which size selection and purification were performed. The libraries were sequenced on an Illumina HiSeq2000 using paired-end 100 bp reads. Regarding the original processing steps: SOAPnuke was used to process the raw data, removing reads that contained adapters or uncalled bases, had a mean Phred below 15, or lacked an exact match to the constant primer or identifier. COPE v1.2.5 was used to merge the high-quality paired reads, and each unique nucleotide sequence was defined as a clonotype. MiTCR v1.1 was used to align the clonotypes against IMGT TRBV, TRBD and TRBJ reference segments. Only V-J combinations with frequency above 0.0001, covering 99% to 99.2% of repertoires, were analysed. The TCS score was defined as the ratio of F50 (clonal expansion) to E x V (chaos), calculated using BLOSUM62-based TCRdist between CDR3 peptides within each V-J. Welch's t-statistics and random forest reduced 514 V-J features to some 14, which were used in a naive Bayes classifier (R e1071). The public reads were reprocessed in TCRdb via fastp at Q25 and MiXCR, keeping in-frame beta chains. Rows merge per CDR3 protein into single entries with the most common DNA and genes. The V and J calls come from TCRdb's annotation, not from the publication. Here the sample has about half a million distinct CDR3 sequences; 15% to 20% occur a single time. In total, the top ten clones hold 25% to 30% of the sample.

General findings and caveats noted by the study authors: A 13 V-J signature model separated ophthalmopathy from stable hyperthyroidism, with about 88% sensitivity and roughly 81% specificity in cross-validation and 80%/75% in testing. During validation, the model predicted progression to ophthalmopathy a median of approximately 6.5 months ahead of onset, with approximately 71% sensitivity and 72% to 80% specificity. No statistical method was used to set the sample size in advance, and investigators knew the group allocation. Most expanded thyroid clonotypes (frequency above 0.001) were also detected in blood, a finding suggesting that blood repertoires may reflect thyroid immune responses.

The CDR3 runs 19 residues from the cysteine to the phenylalanine. Only CDR3 DNA remains: 57 bases, in frame from the first base. For CDR1 and CDR2, the germline V gene lists MDHEN and SYDVKM. V is cut by 5 bases and J by 10 bases, and the space between the germline ends is 33 bases. This clonotype occurred many times. Its target antigen remains unknown. The sample holds no much larger clone one base away, and base qualities are not on file. Ophthalmopathy patients had moderately to severely active disease, with a Clinical Activity Score of 3 or more, a NOSPECS grade of 4 or more, and a disease duration of less than 3 months. The study excluded patients with uncontrolled infections, other autoimmune diseases, pregnancy or lactation. Clinical symptoms, serum thyroxine and TRAb, thyroid ultrasound, and orbital computed tomography formed the basis for the diagnoses. PBMCs were isolated from about 9.1 ml of fresh peripheral blood by Ficoll-Paque density gradient centrifugation. Total RNA was extracted using Trizol reagent, and RNA quality was assessed on an Agilent 2100 Bioanalyzer.

The chain employs TRBV28 and TRBJ2-1; there is no confident call for the D gene. Sequencing was performed on blood. This sequence was found in a woman between 25 and 40 years old with Graves' ophthalmopathy. The nucleotides read TGTGCCAGCAGTCCCCTCTTTTATCCATTTCTTCGCCCACTTCGGGAGCAGTTCTTC. The translation is CASSPLFYPFLRPLREQFF. Full variable domain (CDR3 extended with the reference TRBV28 and TRBJ2-1 proteins): DVKVTQSSRYLVKRTGEKVFLECVQDMDHENMFWYRQDPGLGLRLIYFSYDVKMKEKGDIPEGYSVSREKKERFSLILESASTNQTSMYLCASSPLFYPFLRPLREQFFGPGTRLTVL.